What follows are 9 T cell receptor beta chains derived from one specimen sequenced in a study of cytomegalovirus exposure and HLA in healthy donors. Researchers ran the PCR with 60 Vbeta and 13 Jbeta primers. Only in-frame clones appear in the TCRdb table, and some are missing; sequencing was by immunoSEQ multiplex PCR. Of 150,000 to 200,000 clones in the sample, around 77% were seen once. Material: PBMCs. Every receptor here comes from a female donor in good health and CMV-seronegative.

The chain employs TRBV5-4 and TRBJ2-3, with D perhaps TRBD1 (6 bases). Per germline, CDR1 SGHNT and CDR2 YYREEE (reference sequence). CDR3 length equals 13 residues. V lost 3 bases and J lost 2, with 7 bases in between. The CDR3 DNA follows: TGTGCCAGCAGCTGGACAGACACAGATACGCAGTATTTT. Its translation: CASSWTDTDTQYF.

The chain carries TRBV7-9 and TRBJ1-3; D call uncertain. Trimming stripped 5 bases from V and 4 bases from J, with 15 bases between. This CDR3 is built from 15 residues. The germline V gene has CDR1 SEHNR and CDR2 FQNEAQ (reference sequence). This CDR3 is CASSLRGLLGNTIYF. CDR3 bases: TGTGCCAGCAGCCTCCGCGGACTCCTCGGAAACACCATATATTTT.

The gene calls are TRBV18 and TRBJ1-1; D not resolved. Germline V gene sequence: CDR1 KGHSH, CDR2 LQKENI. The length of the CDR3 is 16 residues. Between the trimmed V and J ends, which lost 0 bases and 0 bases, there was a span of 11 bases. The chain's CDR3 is CASSPPGGLLNTEAFF. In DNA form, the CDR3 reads TGTGCCAGCTCACCACCGGGAGGACTGCTGAACACTGAAGCTTTCTTT.

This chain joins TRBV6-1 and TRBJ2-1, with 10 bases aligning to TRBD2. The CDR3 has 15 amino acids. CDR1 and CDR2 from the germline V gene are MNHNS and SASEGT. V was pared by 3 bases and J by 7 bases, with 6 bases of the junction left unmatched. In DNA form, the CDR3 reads TGTGCCAGCAGTGATCGGGGTAGCGGGGGGAATGAGCAGTTCTTC. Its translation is CASSDRGSGGNEQFF.

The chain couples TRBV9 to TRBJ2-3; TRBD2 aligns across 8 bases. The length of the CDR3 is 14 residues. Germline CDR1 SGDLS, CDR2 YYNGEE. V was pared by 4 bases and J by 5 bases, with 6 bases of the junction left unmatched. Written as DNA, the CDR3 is TGTGCCAGCAGCCCCGGACTAGCCCTAGATACGCAGTATTTT. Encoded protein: CASSPGLALDTQYF.

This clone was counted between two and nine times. CDR3 nucleotide sequence: TGTGCCAGCAGCGTAGATAGGACAGGGAACACTGAAGCTTTCTTT. Translating gives CASSVDRTGNTEAFF. V is TRBV9 and J is TRBJ1-1, with TRBD1 matching over 7 bases. CDR1 is SGDLS and CDR2 is YYNGEE in the germline V gene. Trimming removed 0 bases from V and 1 base from J; junction bases left unmatched: 3. The CDR3 is 15 residues long.

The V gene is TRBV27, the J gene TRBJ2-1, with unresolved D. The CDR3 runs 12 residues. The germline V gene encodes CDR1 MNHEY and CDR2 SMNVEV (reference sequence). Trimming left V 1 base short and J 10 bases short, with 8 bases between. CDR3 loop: CASSLFLGEQFF. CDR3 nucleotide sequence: TGTGCCAGCAGTTTATTCCTGGGCGAGCAGTTCTTC.

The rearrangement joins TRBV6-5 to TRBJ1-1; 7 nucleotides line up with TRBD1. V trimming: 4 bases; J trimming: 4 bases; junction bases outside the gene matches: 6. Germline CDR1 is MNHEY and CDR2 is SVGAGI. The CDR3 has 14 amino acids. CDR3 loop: CASSFRGSSTEAFF. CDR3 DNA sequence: TGTGCCAGCAGTTTCAGGGGGAGTAGCACTGAAGCTTTCTTT.

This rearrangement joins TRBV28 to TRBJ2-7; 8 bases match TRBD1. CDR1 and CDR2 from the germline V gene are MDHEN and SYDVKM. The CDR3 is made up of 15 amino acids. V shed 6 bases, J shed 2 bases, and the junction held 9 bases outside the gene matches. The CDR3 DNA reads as TGTGCCAGCAGGCTCCGGACAGGGCGGGCCTACGAGCAGTACTTC. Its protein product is CASRLRTGRAYEQYF.